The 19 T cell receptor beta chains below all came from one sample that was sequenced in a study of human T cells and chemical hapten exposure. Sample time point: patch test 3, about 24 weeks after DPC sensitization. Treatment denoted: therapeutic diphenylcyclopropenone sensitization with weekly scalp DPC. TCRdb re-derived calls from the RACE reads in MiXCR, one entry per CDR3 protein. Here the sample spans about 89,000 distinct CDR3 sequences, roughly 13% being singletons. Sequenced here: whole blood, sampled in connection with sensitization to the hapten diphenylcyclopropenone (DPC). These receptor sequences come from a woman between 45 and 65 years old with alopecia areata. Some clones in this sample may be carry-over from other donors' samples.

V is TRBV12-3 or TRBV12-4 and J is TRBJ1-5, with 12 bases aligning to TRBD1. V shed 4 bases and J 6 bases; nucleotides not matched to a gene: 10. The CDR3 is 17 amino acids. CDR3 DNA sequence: TGTGCCAGCAGTTCAAGCCACCGGGACAGGGGGCTTCAGCCCCAGCATTTT. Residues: CASSSSHRDRGLQPQHF.

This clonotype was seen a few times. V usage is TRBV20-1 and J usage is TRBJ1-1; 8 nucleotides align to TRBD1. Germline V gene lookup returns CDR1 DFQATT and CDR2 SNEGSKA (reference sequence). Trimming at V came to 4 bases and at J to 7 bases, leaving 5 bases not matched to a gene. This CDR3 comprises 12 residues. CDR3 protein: CSAKTGVNEAFF. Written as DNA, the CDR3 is TGCAGTGCTAAGACAGGGGTTAATGAAGCTTTCTTT.

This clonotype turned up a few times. The CDR3 coding sequence is TGTGCCAGCAGTGAAATCCCGCCTTTAACAGGGGCATCCTATAATTCACCCCTCCACTTT. Amino acid sequence: CASSEIPPLTGASYNSPLHF. The chain links TRBV6-1 to TRBJ1-6; 7 bases are a match to TRBD1. V trimming: 2 bases; J trimming: 1 base; junction bases outside the gene matches: 14. The germline gives CDR1 MNHNS, CDR2 SASEGT. The CDR3 is 20 residues long.

CDR3 bases: TGCAGTGCTGCCCTACCTAGCGGCCCTCGTGAGCAGTTCTTC. Translation: CSAALPSGPREQFF. The J gene is TRBJ2-1, the V gene TRBV20-1; 7 bases align to TRBD2. Unmatched junction bases numbered 13, after V lost 5 bases and J lost 9 bases. CDR3 size: 14 residues. CDR1 is DFQATT and CDR2 is SNEGSKA in the germline V gene (reference sequence).

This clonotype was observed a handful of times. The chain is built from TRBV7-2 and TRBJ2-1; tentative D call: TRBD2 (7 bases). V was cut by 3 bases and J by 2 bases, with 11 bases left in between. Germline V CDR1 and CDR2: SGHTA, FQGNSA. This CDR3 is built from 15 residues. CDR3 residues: CASSLGGPAYNEQFF. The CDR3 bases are TGTGCCAGCAGCTTGGGGGGGCCAGCCTACAATGAGCAGTTCTTC.

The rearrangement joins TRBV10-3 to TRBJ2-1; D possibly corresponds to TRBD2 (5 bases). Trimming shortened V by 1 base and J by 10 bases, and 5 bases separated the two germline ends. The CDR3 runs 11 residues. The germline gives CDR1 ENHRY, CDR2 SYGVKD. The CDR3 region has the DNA TGTGCCATCAGTGAGTTAGCGGAGCAGTTCTTC. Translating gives CAISELAEQFF.

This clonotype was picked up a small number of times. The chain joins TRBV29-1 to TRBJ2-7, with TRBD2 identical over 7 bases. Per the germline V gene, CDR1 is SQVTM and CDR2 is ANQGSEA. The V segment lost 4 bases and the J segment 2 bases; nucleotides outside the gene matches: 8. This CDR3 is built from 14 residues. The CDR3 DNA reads TGCAGCGTTGTAGGCGGGAGTTCAGCCTACGAGCAGTACTTC. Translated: CSVVGGSSAYEQYF.

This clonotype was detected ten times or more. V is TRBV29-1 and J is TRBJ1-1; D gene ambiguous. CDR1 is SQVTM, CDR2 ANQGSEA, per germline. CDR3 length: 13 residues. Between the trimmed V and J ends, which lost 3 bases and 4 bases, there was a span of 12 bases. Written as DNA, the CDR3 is TGCAGCGTTGATTTGGCCCTGTCCACTGAAGCTTTCTTT. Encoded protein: CSVDLALSTEAFF.

CDR3 bases: TGCAGTGCCGAGACCGGGACTAGCGAGACCTACGAGCAGTACTTC. It is translated as CSAETGTSETYEQYF. V and J are TRBV20-1 and TRBJ2-7; TRBD2 matches at 10 bases. CDR3 length equals 15 residues. In germline, CDR1 is DFQATT, CDR2 SNEGSKA (reference sequence). J was trimmed by 2 bases and V by 6 bases; bases with no gene match: 10.

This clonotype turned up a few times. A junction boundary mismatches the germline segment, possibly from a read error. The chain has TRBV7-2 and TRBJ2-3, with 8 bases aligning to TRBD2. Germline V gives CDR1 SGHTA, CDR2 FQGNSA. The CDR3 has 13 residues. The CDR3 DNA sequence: TGTGCCAGCAGCGACTCCCGGACTAGCCTCCAGAATTTT. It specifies CASSDSRTSLQNF.

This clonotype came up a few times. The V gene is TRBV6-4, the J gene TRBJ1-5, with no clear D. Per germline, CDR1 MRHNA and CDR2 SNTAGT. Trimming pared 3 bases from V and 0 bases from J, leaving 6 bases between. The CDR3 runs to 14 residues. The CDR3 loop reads CASSEGNSNQPQHF. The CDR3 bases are TGTGCCAGCAGTGAAGGGAATAGCAATCAGCCCCAGCATTTT.

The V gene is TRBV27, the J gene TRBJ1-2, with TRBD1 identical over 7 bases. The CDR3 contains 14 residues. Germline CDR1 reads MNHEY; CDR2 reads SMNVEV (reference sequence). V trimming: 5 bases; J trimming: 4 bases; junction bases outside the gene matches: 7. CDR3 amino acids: CASSPWDRSYGYTF. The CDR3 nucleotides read TGTGCCAGCAGTCCCTGGGACAGATCCTATGGCTACACCTTC.

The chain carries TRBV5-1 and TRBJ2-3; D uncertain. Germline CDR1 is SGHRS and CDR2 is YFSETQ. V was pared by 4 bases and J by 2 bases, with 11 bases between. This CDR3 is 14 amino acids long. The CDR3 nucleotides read TGCGCCAGCAGCCGCTACGCGGCCACAGATACGCAGTATTTT. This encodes CASSRYAATDTQYF.

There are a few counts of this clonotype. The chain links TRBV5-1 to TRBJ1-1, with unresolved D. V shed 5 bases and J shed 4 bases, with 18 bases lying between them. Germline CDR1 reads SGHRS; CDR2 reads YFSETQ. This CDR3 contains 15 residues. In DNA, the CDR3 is TGCGCCAGCAGTCCTACCACAATCGCGGGCACTGAAGCTTTCTTT. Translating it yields CASSPTTIAGTEAFF.

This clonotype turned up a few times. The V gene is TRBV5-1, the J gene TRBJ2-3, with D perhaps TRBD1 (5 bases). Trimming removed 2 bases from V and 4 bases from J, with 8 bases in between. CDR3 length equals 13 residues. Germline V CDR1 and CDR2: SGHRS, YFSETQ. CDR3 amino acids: CASSFTGSDTQYF. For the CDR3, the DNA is TGCGCCAGCAGCTTCACAGGCTCAGATACGCAGTATTTT.

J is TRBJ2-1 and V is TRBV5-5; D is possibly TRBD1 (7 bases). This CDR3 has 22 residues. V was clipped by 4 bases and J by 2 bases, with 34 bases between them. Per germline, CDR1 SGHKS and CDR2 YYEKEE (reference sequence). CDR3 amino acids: CASSRPARGGAPQRVPYNEQFF. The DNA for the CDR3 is TGTGCCAGCAGCCGGCCTGCGAGAGGGGGCGCGCCCCAGCGGGTCCCCTACAATGAGCAGTTCTTC.

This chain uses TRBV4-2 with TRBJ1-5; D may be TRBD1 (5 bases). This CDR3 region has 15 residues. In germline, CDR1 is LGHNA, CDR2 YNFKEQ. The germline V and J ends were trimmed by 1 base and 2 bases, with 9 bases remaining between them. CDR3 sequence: CASSQGAQGNQPQHF. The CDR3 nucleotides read TGTGCCAGCAGCCAAGGAGCACAGGGCAATCAGCCCCAGCATTTT.

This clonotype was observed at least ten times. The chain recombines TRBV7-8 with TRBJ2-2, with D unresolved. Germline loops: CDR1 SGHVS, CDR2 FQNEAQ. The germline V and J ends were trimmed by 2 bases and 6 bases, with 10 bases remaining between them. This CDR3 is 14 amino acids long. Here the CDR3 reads CASSLIALAGELFF. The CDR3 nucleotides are TGTGCCAGCAGCTTAATAGCATTGGCCGGGGAGCTGTTTTTT.

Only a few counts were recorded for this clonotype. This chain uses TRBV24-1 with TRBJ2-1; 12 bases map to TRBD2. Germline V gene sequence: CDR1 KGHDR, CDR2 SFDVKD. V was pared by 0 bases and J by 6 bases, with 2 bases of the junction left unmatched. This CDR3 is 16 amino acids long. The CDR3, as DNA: TGTGCCACCAGTGATTTGCCTAGCGGGAGGGTCAATGAGCAGTTCTTC. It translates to CATSDLPSGRVNEQFF.